The 32 T cell receptor beta chains listed next were all sequenced from one sample in a study of vaccination and CD4 T cells after COVID-19. Treatment in this sample: 10-day PBMC culture with coronavirus spike peptide pools or control peptides (ViraFEST assay). Sequenced with the Oncomine TCR Beta short-read assay was DNA taken from cultured CD4+ T cells. TCRdb processed the PCR reads anew with MiXCR; each CDR3 protein has one entry. The sample has 4,300 or so distinct CDR3 sequences, about a quarter seen once. These receptors are not linked to any known antigen. The sequencing input was CD4+ T cells from blood, cultured in vitro. These receptors all stem from a human donor who had recovered from COVID-19.

The V call is TRBV4-1, the J call TRBJ1-1; 8 positions match TRBD1. V was clipped by 4 bases and J by 0 bases; unmatched bases: 1. The CDR3 contains 14 residues. CDR1 and CDR2 (germline): MGHRA, YSYEKL. The CDR3 region is CASSLGQVNTEAFF. CDR3 coding DNA: TGCGCCAGCAGCCTGGGACAGGTGAACACTGAAGCTTTCTTT.

This clonotype was seen a few times. The chain links TRBV2 to TRBJ2-5; D is undetermined. CDR1 and CDR2 from the germline V gene are SNHLY and FYNNEI. Trimming removed 0 bases at V and 3 bases at J, with 14 bases between. The CDR3 runs to 16 residues. CDR3 sequence (DNA): TGTGCCAGCAGTGAAGCTCCCGCCAGGCCTAAAGAGACCCAGTACTTC. Translated, it gives CASSEAPARPKETQYF.

This clonotype has just a few counts. The rearrangement links TRBV5-4 to TRBJ1-5, with D maybe TRBD1 (5 bases). This CDR3 is built from 13 residues. Germline CDR1 and CDR2: SGHNT and YYREEE (reference sequence). V was trimmed by 5 bases and J by 8 bases, leaving 14 bases between them. The CDR3 DNA follows: TGTGCCAGCAGTGTCGCAGGAGGGGAGCCCCAGCATTTT. It yields the protein CASSVAGGEPQHF.

The V call is TRBV18, the J call TRBJ1-3; D is uncertain. CDR3 length: 11 residues. Germline assignment: CDR1 KGHSH and CDR2 LQKENI. The V gene lost 4 bases and the J gene lost 7 bases, with 5 bases spanning the gap. The CDR3 DNA sequence: TGTGCCAGCTCACTAGCGAACACCATATATTTT. Its protein product is CASSLANTIYF.

This chain joins TRBV15 and TRBJ2-5; 7 nucleotides match TRBD1. This CDR3 has 15 amino acids. V shed 0 bases and J 2 bases; nucleotides not matched to a gene: 3. Germline lookup yields CDR1 LNHNV and CDR2 YYDKDF (reference sequence). The CDR3 DNA is TGTGCCACCAGCAGAGATTCGGGACAGCAAGAGACCCAGTACTTC. Its translation: CATSRDSGQQETQYF.

This clonotype was observed a handful of times. The V gene is TRBV5-4, the J gene TRBJ2-6; D ambiguous. The CDR3 spans 17 residues. Germline V gives CDR1 SGHNT, CDR2 YYREEE (reference sequence). The CDR3 nucleotides are TGTGCTTCGGGTGGAGAAGTACTTTTCTCTGGGGCCAACGTCCTGACTTTC. Residues: CASGGEVLFSGANVLTF.

The chain links TRBV6-1 to TRBJ2-3; D possibly uses TRBD1 or TRBD2 (5 bases each). This CDR3 has 13 amino acids. Trimming took off 6 bases at V and 0 bases at J, with 7 bases between the two ends. CDR1 is MNHNS and CDR2 is SASEGT in the germline V gene. This CDR3 is CASRRDSTDTQYF. In DNA, the CDR3 is TGTGCCAGCAGACGGGACAGCACAGATACGCAGTATTTT.

Only a few counts were recorded for this clonotype. The J gene is TRBJ1-6, the V gene TRBV30; TRBD1 is a possible D gene (5 bases). The CDR3 has 12 amino acids. Germline CDR1 is GTSNPN and CDR2 is SVGIG (reference sequence). Between the trimmed V and J ends, which lost 1 base and 7 bases, there was a span of 5 bases. The DNA of the CDR3 is TGTGCCTGGAGTGAGGGGAATTCACCCCTCCACTTT. Its translation is CAWSEGNSPLHF.

This clonotype appeared a few times. The rearrangement joins TRBV15 to TRBJ2-7; D tentatively fits TRBD1 or TRBD2 (6 bases each). V was cut by 3 bases and J by 5 bases, with 14 bases left in between. The germline V gene has CDR1 LNHNV and CDR2 YYDKDF (reference sequence). The CDR3 covers 14 residues. The CDR3 protein is CATSSELGGHEQYF. CDR3 nucleotides: TGTGCCACCAGCAGTGAGTTGGGGGGCCACGAGCAGTACTTC.

There are a few counts of this clonotype. The chain is built from TRBV7-3 and TRBJ2-2; D may correspond to TRBD1 or TRBD2 (5 bases each). There are 14 residues in the CDR3. Germline V CDR1 and CDR2: SGHTA, FQGTGA. Trimming took off 2 bases at V and 1 base at J, with 5 bases between the two ends. The DNA of the CDR3 is TGTGCCAGCAGCTTAGGGGGGAACACCGGGGAGCTGTTTTTT. It yields the protein CASSLGGNTGELFF.

This clonotype was detected a few times. The genes are TRBV12-3 or TRBV12-4 and TRBJ1-1; D unresolved. This CDR3 region has 15 residues. V was trimmed by 0 bases and J by 0 bases, leaving 8 bases between them. The CDR3 DNA reads TGTGCCAGCAGTTTAGCAGGCGAGATGAACACTGAAGCTTTCTTT. It encodes CASSLAGEMNTEAFF.

The gene calls are TRBV19 and TRBJ1-5; TRBD1 agrees at 8 bases. V was pared by 6 bases and J by 4 bases, with 2 bases of the junction left unmatched. The germline CDR1 and CDR2 sequences are LNHDA and SQIVND (reference sequence). The CDR3 length is 13 residues. CDR3: CASRQGGNQPQHF. The CDR3 DNA is TGTGCCAGTAGACAGGGGGGGAATCAGCCCCAGCATTTT. Complete variable domain (other parts from reference TRBV19 and TRBJ1-5): DGGITQSPKYLFRKEGQNVTLSCEQNLNHDAMYWYRQDPGQGLRLIYYSQIVNDFQKGDIAEGYSVSREKKESFPLTVTSAQKNPTAFYLCASRQGGNQPQHFGDGTRLSIL.

V usage is TRBV20-1 and J usage is TRBJ1-5; TRBD1 might be the D (6 bases). The CDR3 contains 17 residues. From germline, CDR1 is DFQATT and CDR2 SNEGSKA (reference sequence). V lost 3 bases, J lost 5 bases, and 23 bases lay in between. CDR3 residues: CSASSTGWGQAHQPQHF. The DNA for the CDR3 is TGCAGTGCTAGTTCCACGGGATGGGGACAAGCCCATCAGCCCCAGCATTTT.

The chain employs TRBV6-1 and TRBJ1-4; D is perhaps TRBD1 (5 bases). The CDR3 sequence is 13 residues long. The germline V gene encodes CDR1 MNHNS and CDR2 SASEGT. The ends were cut back, 6 bases at V and 4 bases at J, with 9 bases in the middle. The CDR3 coding sequence is TGTGCCAGCAGAGGGCAGGGTAATGAAAAACTGTTTTTT. Translated: CASRGQGNEKLFF.

This clonotype has only a few counts. V is TRBV11-2 and J is TRBJ1-2; D gene ambiguous. V gave up 4 bases and J gave up 4 bases, with 16 bases separating them. CDR3 length equals 15 residues. Germline-derived CDR1 and CDR2 are SGHAT and FQNNGV. In DNA, the CDR3 is TGTGCCAGCAGCTCGTATCTCCGGGTCTCCTATGGCTACACCTTC. This sequence encodes CASSSYLRVSYGYTF.

This chain uses TRBV20-1 with TRBJ1-1, with D possibly matching TRBD1 (6 bases). With 2 bases removed from V and 0 bases from J, the gap between germline ends came to 16 bases. Germline-derived CDR1 and CDR2 are DFQATT and SNEGSKA (reference sequence). The CDR3 spans 16 residues. The CDR3 DNA sequence: TGCAGTGCTAGAAGGGGGGGAGACCTTATGAACACTGAAGCTTTCTTT. It yields the protein CSARRGGDLMNTEAFF.

The chain employs TRBV19 and TRBJ1-5; D is perhaps TRBD1 (6 bases). Trimming shortened V by 7 bases and J by 0 bases, and 13 bases separated the two germline ends. The CDR3 totals 15 residues. CDR1 and CDR2 (germline): LNHDA, SQIVND (reference sequence). This CDR3 reads CASIRDITSNQPQHF. The CDR3 DNA reads as TGTGCCAGTATCCGGGACATAACTAGCAATCAGCCCCAGCATTTT.

V gene TRBV15 combines with J gene TRBJ2-1, with 9 bases that match TRBD2. Germline CDR1 is LNHNV and CDR2 is YYDKDF (reference sequence). This CDR3 is 15 amino acids long. Trimming cost V 5 bases and J 7 bases; bases outside gene matches: 9. Written as DNA, the CDR3 is TGTGCCACCAGCGCACTAGCGGGTAATCGGAATGAGCAGTTCTTC. It translates to CATSALAGNRNEQFF.

V usage is TRBV30 and J usage is TRBJ2-1, with D unresolved. The V gene's germline CDR1 is GTSNPN and CDR2 SVGIG (reference sequence). V was trimmed by 1 base and J by 9 bases, leaving 7 bases between them. The CDR3 is 11 residues long. The chain's CDR3 is CAWSAVAEQFF. The CDR3, as DNA: TGTGCCTGGAGTGCCGTAGCTGAGCAGTTCTTC.

The chain uses TRBV5-1 and TRBJ1-1, with 9 positions matching TRBD1. The V gene's germline CDR1 is SGHRS and CDR2 YFSETQ. V dropped 0 bases and J dropped 8; count of bases not matched to a gene: 8. This CDR3 region has 15 residues. CDR3 residues: CASSLDTGGVGEAFF. CDR3 nucleotide sequence: TGCGCCAGCAGCTTGGACACAGGGGGCGTAGGGGAAGCTTTCTTT.

This clonotype was observed a single time. The chain is built from TRBV4-1 and TRBJ2-7, with 7 bases fitting TRBD1. The CDR3 extends over 14 amino acids. Germline values: CDR1 MGHRA, CDR2 YSYEKL. V trimming: 0 bases; J trimming: 13 bases; junction bases outside the gene matches: 12. The CDR3 DNA is TGCGCCAGCAGCCAAGATAGTTATATAGGGACAGCTTACTTC. Protein sequence: CASSQDSYIGTAYF.

The chain uses TRBV12-3 or TRBV12-4 and TRBJ2-7; D uncertain. The V and J ends lost 3 bases and 6 bases respectively, with 12 bases between them. The CDR3 is made up of 13 amino acids. CDR3 protein: CASSLRTDGEQYF. The CDR3 coding sequence is TGTGCCAGCAGTTTGAGAACAGATGGCGAGCAGTACTTC.

The rearrangement links TRBV5-5 to TRBJ1-5, with 8 bases aligning to TRBD1. The germline gives CDR1 SGHKS, CDR2 YYEKEE (reference sequence). This CDR3 has 19 amino acids. Trimming at V came to 2 bases and at J to 4 bases, leaving 17 bases not matched to a gene. The CDR3 DNA is TGTGCCAGCAGCTTCCCACCGGCACCGGACAGGGTAAAGAATCAGCCCCAGCATTTT. As protein: CASSFPPAPDRVKNQPQHF.

This chain uses TRBV10-3 with TRBJ1-2; 7 positions agree with TRBD1. Germline assignment: CDR1 ENHRY and CDR2 SYGVKD. With 4 bases clipped from V and 10 bases from J, the junction kept 15 bases outside the gene matches. The CDR3 contains 15 residues. CDR3 sequence reads: CAISGFPDRAHDYTF. CDR3 sequence (DNA): TGTGCCATCAGTGGCTTCCCCGACAGGGCTCATGACTACACCTTC.

The chain employs TRBV12-3 or TRBV12-4 and TRBJ2-3, with TRBD1 matching 7 bases. The CDR3 is 16 amino acids. V dropped 4 bases and J dropped 4; count of bases not matched to a gene: 11. The DNA for the CDR3 is TGTGCCAGCAGTTCTGGGCAGGGGGTAGAGGCAGATACGCAGTATTTT. Protein sequence: CASSSGQGVEADTQYF.

V is TRBV12-3 or TRBV12-4 and J is TRBJ2-7; no clear D. V lost 5 bases, J lost 2 bases, and 7 bases lay in between. This CDR3 has 12 amino acids. The CDR3 coding sequence is TGTGCCAGCAGTAGCATCGCCTACGAGCAGTACTTC. This translates into CASSSIAYEQYF.

This clonotype is termed medium-sized. The rearrangement links TRBV20-1 to TRBJ2-5, with D maybe TRBD2 (6 bases). Germline V gene lookup returns CDR1 DFQATT and CDR2 SNEGSKA (reference sequence). V lost 3 bases, J lost 2 bases, and 16 bases lay in between. This CDR3 is built from 15 residues. The CDR3 nucleotides read TGCAGTGCTAGTCAACAACGGGCGGGGCAAGAGACCCAGTACTTC. It specifies CSASQQRAGQETQYF.

J is TRBJ2-2 and V is TRBV12-3 or TRBV12-4; D possibly corresponds to TRBD2 (6 bases). The CDR3 has 14 amino acids. V shed 7 bases and J shed 4 bases, with 13 bases lying between them. CDR3 region: CASTDSGGTGELFF. The DNA of the CDR3 is TGTGCCAGCACAGATAGCGGAGGCACCGGGGAGCTGTTTTTT.

This clonotype occurred once. The chain couples TRBV5-1 to TRBJ2-7, with TRBD1 matching over 9 bases. The CDR3 is 13 amino acids. Trimming at V came to 4 bases and at J to 4 bases, leaving 3 bases not matched to a gene. The germline V gene has CDR1 SGHRS and CDR2 YFSETQ. The DNA of the CDR3 is TGCGCCAGCAGCCCGACAGGGGGGTACGAGCAGTACTTC. Translation: CASSPTGGYEQYF.

This clonotype was observed a few times. The chain joins TRBV11-2 to TRBJ2-7; 8 bases line up with TRBD1. The V gene's germline CDR1 is SGHAT and CDR2 FQNNGV. V was clipped by 3 bases and J by 3 bases; unmatched bases: 7. CDR3 size: 15 residues. The CDR3 bases are TGTGCCAGCAGCTTGGACAGGGTTTTGGTCTACGAGCAGTACTTC. Encoded protein: CASSLDRVLVYEQYF. The full variable domain, in which reference TRBV11-2 and TRBJ2-7 provide the parts outside the CDR3, is EAGVAQSPRYKIIEKRQSVAFWCNPISGHATLYWYQQILGQGPKLLIQFQNNGVVDDSQLPKDRFSAERLKGVDSTLKIQPAKLEDSAVYLCASSLDRVLVYEQYFGPGTRLTVT.

This clonotype rates as medium-sized. V is TRBV11-2 and J is TRBJ2-5; 10 nucleotides agree with TRBD2. Germline lookup yields CDR1 SGHAT and CDR2 FQNNGV. V lost 5 bases, J lost 5 bases, and 8 bases stayed unmatched. The CDR3 totals 15 residues. In DNA form, the CDR3 reads TGTGCCAGCAGCCCAGGGGGGACTAGCGTTGAGACCCAGTACTTC. Translation: CASSPGGTSVETQYF.

A few counts support this clonotype. The chain has TRBV6-1 and TRBJ2-7; TRBD1 aligns across 10 bases. Unmatched junction bases numbered 5, after V lost 6 bases and J lost 3 bases. The CDR3 loop spans 14 amino acids. Germline-derived CDR1 and CDR2 are MNHNS and SASEGT. CDR3 region: CASSSRTGGYEQYF. In nucleotides, the CDR3 is TGTGCCAGCAGCTCCCGGACAGGGGGCTACGAGCAGTACTTC.